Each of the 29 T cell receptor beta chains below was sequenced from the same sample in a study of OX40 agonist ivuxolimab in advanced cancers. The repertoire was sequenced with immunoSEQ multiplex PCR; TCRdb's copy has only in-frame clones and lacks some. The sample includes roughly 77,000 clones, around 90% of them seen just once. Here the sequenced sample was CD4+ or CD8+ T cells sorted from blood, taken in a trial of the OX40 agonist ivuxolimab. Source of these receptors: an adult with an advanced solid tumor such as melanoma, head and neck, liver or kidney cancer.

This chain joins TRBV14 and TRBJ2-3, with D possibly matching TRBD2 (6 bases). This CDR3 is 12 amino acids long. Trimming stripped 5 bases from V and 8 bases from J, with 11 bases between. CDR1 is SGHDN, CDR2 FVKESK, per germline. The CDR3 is CASSYQEGTQYF. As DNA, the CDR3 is TGTGCCAGCAGCTACCAGGAGGGTACGCAGTATTTT. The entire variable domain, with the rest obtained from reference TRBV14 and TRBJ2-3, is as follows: EAGVTQFPSHSVIEKGQTVTLRCDPISGHDNLYWYRRVMGKEIKFLLHFVKESKQDESGMPNNRFLAERTGGTYSTLKVQPAELEDSGVYFCASSYQEGTQYFGPGTRLTVL.

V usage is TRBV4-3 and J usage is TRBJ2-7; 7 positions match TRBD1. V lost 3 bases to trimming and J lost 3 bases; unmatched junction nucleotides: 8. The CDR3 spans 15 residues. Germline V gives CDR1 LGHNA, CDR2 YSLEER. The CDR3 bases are TGCGCCAGCAGCCAGGACAGACAGGGTCTCTACGAGCAGTACTTC. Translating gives CASSQDRQGLYEQYF.

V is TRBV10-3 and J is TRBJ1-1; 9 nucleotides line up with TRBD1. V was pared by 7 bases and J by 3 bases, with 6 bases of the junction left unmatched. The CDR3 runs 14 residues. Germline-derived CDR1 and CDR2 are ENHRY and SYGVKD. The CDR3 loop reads CAINNRGQDTEAFF. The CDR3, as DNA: TGTGCCATCAACAACAGGGGGCAGGACACTGAAGCTTTCTTT.

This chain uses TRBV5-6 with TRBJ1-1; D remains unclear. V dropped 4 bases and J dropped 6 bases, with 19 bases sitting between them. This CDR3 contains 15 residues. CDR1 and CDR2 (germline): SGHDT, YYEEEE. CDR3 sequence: CASSPTTGGGPEAFF. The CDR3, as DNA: TGTGCCAGCAGCCCCACCACGGGCGGAGGCCCTGAAGCTTTCTTT.

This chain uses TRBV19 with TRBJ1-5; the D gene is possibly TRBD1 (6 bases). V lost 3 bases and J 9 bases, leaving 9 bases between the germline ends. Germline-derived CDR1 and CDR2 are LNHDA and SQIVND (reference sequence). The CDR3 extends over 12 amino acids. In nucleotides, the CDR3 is TGTGCCAGTAGTATGTCGGACAGGCCCCAGCATTTT. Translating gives CASSMSDRPQHF.

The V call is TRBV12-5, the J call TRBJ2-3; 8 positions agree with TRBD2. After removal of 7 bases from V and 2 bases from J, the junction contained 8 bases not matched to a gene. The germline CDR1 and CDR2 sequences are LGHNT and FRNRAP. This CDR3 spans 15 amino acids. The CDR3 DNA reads TGTGCTAGTGCCCGTCTAGCGGGTAACACAGATACGCAGTATTTT. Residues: CASARLAGNTDTQYF.

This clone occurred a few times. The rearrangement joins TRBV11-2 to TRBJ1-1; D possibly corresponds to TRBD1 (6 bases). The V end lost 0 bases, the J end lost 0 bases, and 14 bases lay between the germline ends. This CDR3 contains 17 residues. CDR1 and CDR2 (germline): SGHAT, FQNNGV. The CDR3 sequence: CASSLDLWTDMNTEAFF. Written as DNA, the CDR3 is TGTGCCAGCAGCTTAGATCTCTGGACAGACATGAACACTGAAGCTTTCTTT.

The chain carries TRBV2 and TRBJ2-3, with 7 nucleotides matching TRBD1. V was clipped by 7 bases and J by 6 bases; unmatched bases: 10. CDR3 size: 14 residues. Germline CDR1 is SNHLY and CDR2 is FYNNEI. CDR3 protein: CASKPGQSLDTQYF. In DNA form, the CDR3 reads TGTGCCAGCAAACCGGGACAGTCTTTGGATACGCAGTATTTT. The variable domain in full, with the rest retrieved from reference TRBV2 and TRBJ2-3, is EPEVTQTPSHQVTQMGQEVILRCVPISNHLYFYWYRQILGQKVEFLVSFYNNEISEKSEIFDDQFSVERPDGSNFTLKIRSTKLEDSAMYFCASKPGQSLDTQYFGPGTRLTVL.

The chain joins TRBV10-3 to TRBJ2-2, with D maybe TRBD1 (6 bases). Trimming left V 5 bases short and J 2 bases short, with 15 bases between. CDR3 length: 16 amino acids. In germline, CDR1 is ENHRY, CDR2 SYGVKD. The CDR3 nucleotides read TGTGCCATCAGTACTCCAGGGGCCCTAAACACCGGGGAGCTGTTTTTT. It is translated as CAISTPGALNTGELFF.

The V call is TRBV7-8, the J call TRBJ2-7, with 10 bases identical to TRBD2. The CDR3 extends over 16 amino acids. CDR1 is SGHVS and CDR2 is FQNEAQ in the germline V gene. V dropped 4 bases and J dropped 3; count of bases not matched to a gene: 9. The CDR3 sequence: CASSYGPAGGNYEQYF. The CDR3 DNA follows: TGTGCCAGCAGCTACGGACCAGCGGGGGGGAACTACGAGCAGTACTTC.

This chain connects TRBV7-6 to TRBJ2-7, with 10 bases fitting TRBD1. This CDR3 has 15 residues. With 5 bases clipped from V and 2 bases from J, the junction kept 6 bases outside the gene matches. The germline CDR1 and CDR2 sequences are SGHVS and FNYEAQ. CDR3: CASSVGQGEAYEQYF. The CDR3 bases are TGTGCCAGCAGCGTCGGACAGGGGGAGGCCTACGAGCAGTACTTC.

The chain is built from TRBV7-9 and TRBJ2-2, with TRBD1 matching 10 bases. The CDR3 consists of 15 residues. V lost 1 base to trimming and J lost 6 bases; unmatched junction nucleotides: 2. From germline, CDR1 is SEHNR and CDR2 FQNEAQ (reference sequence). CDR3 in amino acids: CASSLVGQGPGELFF. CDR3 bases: TGTGCCAGCAGCTTAGTGGGACAGGGGCCCGGGGAGCTGTTTTTT.

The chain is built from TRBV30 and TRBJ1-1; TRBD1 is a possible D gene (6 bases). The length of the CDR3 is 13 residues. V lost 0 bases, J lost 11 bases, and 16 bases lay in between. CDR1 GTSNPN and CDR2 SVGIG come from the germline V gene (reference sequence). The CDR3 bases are TGTGCCTGGAGTGTAGGGGGGCCGCGGGACGCTTTCTTT. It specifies CAWSVGGPRDAFF. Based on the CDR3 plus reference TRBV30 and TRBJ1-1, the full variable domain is SQTIHQWPATLVQPVGSPLSLECTVEGTSNPNLYWYRQAAGRGLQLLFYSVGIGQISSEVPQNLSASRPQDRQFILSSKKLLLSDSGFYLCAWSVGGPRDAFFGQGTRLTVV.

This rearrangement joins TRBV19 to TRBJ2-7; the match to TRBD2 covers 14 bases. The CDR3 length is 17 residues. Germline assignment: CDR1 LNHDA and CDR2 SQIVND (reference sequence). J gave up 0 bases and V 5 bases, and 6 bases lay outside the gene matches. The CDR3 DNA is TGTGCCAGTAGTGTGGGACTAGCGGGGGTCTCCTCCTACGAGCAGTACTTC. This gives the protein CASSVGLAGVSSYEQYF.

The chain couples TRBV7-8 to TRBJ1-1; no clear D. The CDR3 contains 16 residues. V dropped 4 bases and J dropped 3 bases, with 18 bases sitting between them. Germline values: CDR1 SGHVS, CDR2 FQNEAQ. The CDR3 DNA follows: TGTGCCAGCAGCTACTCCCAGGCAGGCGGGGACACTGAAGCTTTCTTT. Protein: CASSYSQAGGDTEAFF.

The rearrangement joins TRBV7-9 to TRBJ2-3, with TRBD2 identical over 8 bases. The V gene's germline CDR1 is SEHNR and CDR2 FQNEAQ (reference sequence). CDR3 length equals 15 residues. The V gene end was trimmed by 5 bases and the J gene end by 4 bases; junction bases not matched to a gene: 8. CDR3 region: CASSPSPGGADTQYF. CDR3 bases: TGTGCCAGCAGCCCCTCCCCGGGGGGGGCAGATACGCAGTATTTT.

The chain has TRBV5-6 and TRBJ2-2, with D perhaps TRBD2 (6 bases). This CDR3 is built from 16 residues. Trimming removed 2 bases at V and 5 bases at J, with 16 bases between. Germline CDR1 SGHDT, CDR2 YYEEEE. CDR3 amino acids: CASSFRARGWTGELFF. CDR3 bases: TGTGCCAGCAGCTTCAGGGCCCGGGGGTGGACCGGGGAGCTGTTTTTT.

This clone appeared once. As DNA, the CDR3 is TGTGCCAGCACTTACGAGCAGTACTTC. It encodes CASTYEQYF. The rearrangement uses TRBV27 and TRBJ2-7; D remains unclear. The CDR3 covers 9 residues. The ends were cut back, 7 bases at V and 4 bases at J, with 2 bases in the middle. From germline, CDR1 is MNHEY and CDR2 SMNVEV (reference sequence).

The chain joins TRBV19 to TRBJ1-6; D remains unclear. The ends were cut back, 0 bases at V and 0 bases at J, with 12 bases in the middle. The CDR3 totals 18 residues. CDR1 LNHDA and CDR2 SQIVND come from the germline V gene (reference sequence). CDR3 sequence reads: CASSIEERLSSYNSPLHF. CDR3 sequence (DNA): TGTGCCAGTAGTATAGAGGAGAGGTTGAGCTCCTATAATTCACCCCTCCACTTT.

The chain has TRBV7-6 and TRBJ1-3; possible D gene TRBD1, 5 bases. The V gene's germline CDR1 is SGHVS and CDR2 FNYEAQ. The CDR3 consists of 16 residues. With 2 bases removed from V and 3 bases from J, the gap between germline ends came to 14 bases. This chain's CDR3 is CASSLPPEGDGNTIYF. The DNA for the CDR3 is TGTGCCAGCAGCTTACCCCCAGAAGGGGATGGAAACACCATATATTTT. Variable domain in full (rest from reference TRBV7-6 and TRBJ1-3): GAGVSQSPRYKVTKRGQDVALRCDPISGHVSLYWYRQALGQGPEFLTYFNYEAQQDKSGLPNDRFSAERPEGSISTLTIQRTEQRDSAMYRCASSLPPEGDGNTIYFGEGSWLTVV.

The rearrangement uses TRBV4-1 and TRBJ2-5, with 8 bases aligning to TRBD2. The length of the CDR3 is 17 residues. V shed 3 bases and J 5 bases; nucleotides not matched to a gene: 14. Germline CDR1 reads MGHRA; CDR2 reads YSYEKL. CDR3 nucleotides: TGCGCCAGCAGCCAGGGCGTCGATACACTAGCGGAGGAGACCCAGTACTTC. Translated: CASSQGVDTLAEETQYF.

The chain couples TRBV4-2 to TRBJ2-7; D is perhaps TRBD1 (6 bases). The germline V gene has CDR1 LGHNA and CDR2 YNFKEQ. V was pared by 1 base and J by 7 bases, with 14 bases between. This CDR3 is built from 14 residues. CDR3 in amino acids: CASSQVDSPIEQYF. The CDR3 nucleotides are TGTGCCAGCAGCCAAGTGGACAGTCCAATTGAGCAGTACTTC.

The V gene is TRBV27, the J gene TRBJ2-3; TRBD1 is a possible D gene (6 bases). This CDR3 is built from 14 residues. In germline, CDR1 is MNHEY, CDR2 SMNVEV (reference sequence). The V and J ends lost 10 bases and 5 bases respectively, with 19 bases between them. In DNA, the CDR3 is TGTGCCACCTCCAGGGGCCGTGGCGTAGATACGCAGTATTTT. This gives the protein CATSRGRGVDTQYF.

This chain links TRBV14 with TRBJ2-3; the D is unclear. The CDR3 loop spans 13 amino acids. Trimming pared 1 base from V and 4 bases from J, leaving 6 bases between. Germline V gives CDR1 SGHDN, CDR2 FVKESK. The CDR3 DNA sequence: TGTGCCAGCAGCCAAGCGGTCCCAGATACGCAGTATTTT. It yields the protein CASSQAVPDTQYF.

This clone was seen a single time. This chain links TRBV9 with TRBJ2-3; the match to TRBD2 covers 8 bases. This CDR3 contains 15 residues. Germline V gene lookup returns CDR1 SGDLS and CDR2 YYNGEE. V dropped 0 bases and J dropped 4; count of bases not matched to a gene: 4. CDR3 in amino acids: CASSVDGGAADTQYF. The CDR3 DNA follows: TGTGCCAGCAGCGTAGACGGGGGGGCCGCAGATACGCAGTATTTT.

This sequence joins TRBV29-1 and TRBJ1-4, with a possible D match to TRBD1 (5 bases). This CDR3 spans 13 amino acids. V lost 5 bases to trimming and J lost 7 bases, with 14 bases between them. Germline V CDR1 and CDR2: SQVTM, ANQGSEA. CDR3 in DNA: TGCAGCGTTTATTCTGGGGGAGTTGAAAAACTGTTTTTT. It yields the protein CSVYSGGVEKLFF.

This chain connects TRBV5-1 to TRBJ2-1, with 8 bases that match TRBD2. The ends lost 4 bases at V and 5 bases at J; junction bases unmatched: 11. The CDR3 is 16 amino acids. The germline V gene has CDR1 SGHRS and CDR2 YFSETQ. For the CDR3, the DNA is TGCGCCAGCAGCCCGGCGGGCGGGGGGACTGACAATGAGCAGTTCTTC. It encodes CASSPAGGGTDNEQFF.

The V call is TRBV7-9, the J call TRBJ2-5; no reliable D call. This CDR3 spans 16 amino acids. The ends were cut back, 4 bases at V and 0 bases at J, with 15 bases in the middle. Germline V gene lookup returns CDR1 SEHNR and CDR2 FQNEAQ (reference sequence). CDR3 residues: CASSSNAQRYQETQYF. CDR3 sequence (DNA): TGTGCCAGCAGCTCTAACGCGCAGAGGTACCAAGAGACCCAGTACTTC.

Here the CDR3 reads CASSLAHTRINYGYTF. In DNA, the CDR3 is TGTGCCAGCAGCTTAGCGCACACGCGGATTAACTATGGCTACACCTTC. The chain is built from TRBV7-8 and TRBJ1-2; unclear D gene. The V end was cut by 0 bases, the J end by 1 base, with 12 bases between. The CDR3 covers 16 residues. Germline V CDR1 and CDR2: SGHVS, FQNEAQ.